These T cell receptor beta chains were read from a single sample in a study of neurological immune-mediated disorders. TCRdb reprocessed the 5' RACE reads via MiXCR and lists one record per CDR3 protein. The sample contains 35,000 or so distinct CDR3 sequences, under 4% of which appear only once. Sample: PBMCs. The origin of the receptors is a woman aged 60-70 years with multiple sclerosis. CDR3s include the opening cysteine and the closing phenylalanine or tryptophan. D genes are given only for firm matches. Some rows mark clone size as missing; the rest say once, few, many or name a class of expanded clone.

d_gene: -
abundance: many
j_gene: TRBJ2-2
v_gene: TRBV20-1
CDR3aa: CSARDPNTGELFF
CDR3nt: TGCAGTGCTAGAGACCCCAACACCGGGGAGCTGTTTTTT

d_gene: -
abundance: many
j_gene: TRBJ2-1
v_gene: TRBV5-1
CDR3aa: CASSFTGPNEQFF
CDR3nt: TGCGCCAGCAGCTTTACAGGGCCGAATGAGCAGTTCTTC

d_gene: TRBD1
abundance: many
j_gene: TRBJ2-2
v_gene: TRBV5-1
CDR3aa: CASRAGTANTGELFF
CDR3nt: TGCGCCAGCAGAGCCGGGACAGCGAACACCGGGGAGCTGTTTTTT

d_gene: -
abundance: medium-sized
j_gene: TRBJ2-3
v_gene: TRBV5-1
CDR3aa: CASSSGGRTDTQYF
CDR3nt: TGCGCCAGCAGTTCTGGGGGCCGGACAGATACGCAGTATTTT

d_gene: TRBD2
abundance: many
j_gene: TRBJ2-3
v_gene: TRBV3-1
CDR3aa: CASSQDRGGSFTDTQYF
CDR3nt: TGTGCCAGCAGCCAAGATCGGGGGGGGAGCTTCACAGATACGCAGTATTTT

d_gene: -
abundance: many
j_gene: TRBJ2-5
v_gene: TRBV24-1
CDR3aa: CATSDLKGRKGQETQYF
CDR3nt: TGTGCCACCAGTGATTTGAAGGGACGGAAGGGCCAAGAGACCCAGTACTTC

d_gene: -
abundance: many
j_gene: TRBJ2-3
v_gene: TRBV20-1
CDR3aa: CSASPTSTDTQYF
CDR3nt: TGCAGTGCTTCACCGACTAGCACAGATACGCAGTATTTT

d_gene: -
abundance: many
j_gene: TRBJ2-3
v_gene: TRBV5-1
CDR3aa: CASSLDAASTDTQYF
CDR3nt: TGCGCCAGCAGCTTGGACGCTGCTAGCACAGATACGCAGTATTTT

d_gene: -
abundance: few
j_gene: TRBJ2-5
v_gene: TRBV5-1
CDR3aa: CASSPLGQAQETQYF
CDR3nt: TGCGCCAGCAGCCCGCTCGGACAAGCCCAAGAGACCCAGTACTTC

d_gene: -
abundance: -
j_gene: TRBJ1-1
v_gene: TRBV20-1
CDR3aa: CSARDGSNTEAFF
CDR3nt: TGCAGTGCTAGAGATGGCTCAAACACTGAAGCTTTCTTT

d_gene: TRBD1
abundance: many
j_gene: TRBJ1-1
v_gene: TRBV6-5
CDR3aa: CASSKFSSWQGETNTEAFF
CDR3nt: TGTGCCAGCAGCAAATTTTCCTCTTGGCAGGGGGAAACAAACACTGAAGCTTTCTTT

d_gene: -
abundance: large
j_gene: TRBJ2-5
v_gene: TRBV12-3/TRBV12-4
CDR3aa: CASTPGSRGTQYF
CDR3nt: TGTGCCAGCACCCCTGGGTCCCGTGGGACCCAGTACTTC

d_gene: TRBD1
abundance: many
j_gene: TRBJ2-2
v_gene: TRBV7-6
CDR3aa: CASSPTQGAYTGELFF
CDR3nt: TGTGCCAGCAGCCCTACCCAGGGGGCCTACACCGGGGAGCTGTTTTTT

d_gene: -
abundance: many
j_gene: TRBJ1-1
v_gene: TRBV6-1
CDR3aa: CASSFIGGTEAFF
CDR3nt: TGTGCCAGCAGTTTTATAGGGGGGACTGAAGCTTTCTTT

d_gene: -
abundance: many
j_gene: TRBJ2-3
v_gene: TRBV6-5
CDR3aa: CASSVSMADTQYF
CDR3nt: TGTGCCAGCAGTGTATCAATGGCAGATACGCAGTATTTT

d_gene: -
abundance: many
j_gene: TRBJ1-2
v_gene: TRBV10-2
CDR3aa: CASRGANYGYTF
CDR3nt: TGCGCCAGCAGGGGAGCTAACTATGGCTACACCTTC

d_gene: -
abundance: many
j_gene: TRBJ1-1
v_gene: TRBV5-1
CDR3aa: CASSPMSGFGTEAFF
CDR3nt: TGCGCCAGCAGCCCAATGTCAGGGTTTGGCACTGAAGCTTTCTTT

d_gene: -
abundance: many
j_gene: TRBJ2-5
v_gene: TRBV5-1
CDR3aa: CASSLRGPEGETQYF
CDR3nt: TGCGCCAGCAGCTTAAGAGGACCAGAAGGTGAGACCCAGTACTTC

d_gene: TRBD2
abundance: many
j_gene: TRBJ2-1
v_gene: TRBV5-1
CDR3aa: CASSLAPGGHNEQFF
CDR3nt: TGCGCCAGCAGCTTGGCTCCGGGGGGGCACAATGAGCAGTTCTTC

d_gene: -
abundance: many
j_gene: TRBJ2-2
v_gene: TRBV29-1
CDR3aa: CSVANTGELFF
CDR3nt: TGCAGCGTTGCGAACACCGGGGAGCTGTTTTTT

d_gene: -
abundance: medium-sized
j_gene: TRBJ2-2
v_gene: TRBV6-2/TRBV6-3
CDR3aa: CASSYSGNTGELFF
CDR3nt: TGTGCCAGCAGTTACAGCGGGAACACCGGGGAGCTGTTTTTT

d_gene: TRBD2
abundance: many
j_gene: TRBJ2-2
v_gene: TRBV20-1
CDR3aa: CSARVGLAGVTGELFF
CDR3nt: TGCAGTGCTAGAGTAGGTCTAGCGGGGGTGACCGGGGAGCTGTTTTTT

d_gene: -
abundance: few
j_gene: TRBJ2-1
v_gene: TRBV28
CDR3aa: CASRLIPGEQFF
CDR3nt: TGTGCCAGCAGGCTCATACCGGGTGAGCAGTTCTTC

d_gene: TRBD1
abundance: many
j_gene: TRBJ2-3
v_gene: TRBV5-1
CDR3aa: CASSPPTGGSDTQYF
CDR3nt: TGCGCCAGCAGCCCTCCGACAGGGGGCTCAGATACGCAGTATTTT

d_gene: TRBD2
abundance: many
j_gene: TRBJ2-1
v_gene: TRBV5-1
CDR3aa: CASSEHPSGGNYNEQFF
CDR3nt: TGCGCCAGCAGCGAACATCCTAGCGGGGGAAACTACAATGAGCAGTTCTTC

d_gene: -
abundance: many
j_gene: TRBJ1-2
v_gene: TRBV29-1
CDR3aa: CSVDPGAGYGYTF
CDR3nt: TGCAGCGTTGACCCGGGGGCAGGGTATGGCTACACCTTC

d_gene: -
abundance: many
j_gene: TRBJ2-1
v_gene: TRBV18
CDR3aa: CASSPLTSGFQYNEQFF
CDR3nt: TGTGCCAGCTCACCTCTTACCTCGGGATTCCAATACAATGAGCAGTTCTTC

d_gene: TRBD2
abundance: many
j_gene: TRBJ2-1
v_gene: TRBV5-1
CDR3aa: CASSLLAAGNNEQFF
CDR3nt: TGCGCCAGCAGCCTACTAGCGGCGGGGAACAATGAGCAGTTCTTC

d_gene: -
abundance: many
j_gene: TRBJ2-7
v_gene: TRBV6-5
CDR3aa: CASSYSDRPYEQYF
CDR3nt: TGTGCCAGCAGTTACTCGGACAGACCCTACGAGCAGTACTTC

d_gene: -
abundance: many
j_gene: TRBJ2-3
v_gene: TRBV20-1
CDR3aa: CSASEGGRDTQYF
CDR3nt: TGCAGTGCTAGTGAGGGGGGGCGAGATACGCAGTATTTT

d_gene: -
abundance: many
j_gene: TRBJ2-3
v_gene: TRBV5-1
CDR3aa: CASSLVGLVDTQYF
CDR3nt: TGCGCCAGCAGCTTGGTTGGGTTGGTGGATACGCAGTATTTT

d_gene: TRBD1
abundance: many
j_gene: TRBJ2-7
v_gene: TRBV5-1
CDR3aa: CASSFTGGINEQYF
CDR3nt: TGCGCCAGCAGCTTCACAGGGGGAATCAACGAGCAGTACTTC

d_gene: -
abundance: many
j_gene: TRBJ1-2
v_gene: TRBV6-5
CDR3aa: CASSYSTASNYGYTF
CDR3nt: TGTGCCAGCAGTTACTCGACAGCGTCTAACTATGGCTACACCTTC

d_gene: -
abundance: few
j_gene: TRBJ1-3
v_gene: TRBV20-1
CDR3aa: CSATGEVGKNIYF
CDR3nt: TGCAGTGCCACGGGCGAGGTCGGAAAAAACATATATTTT

d_gene: TRBD1
abundance: many
j_gene: TRBJ1-1
v_gene: TRBV5-5
CDR3aa: CASSQITGGTTEAFF
CDR3nt: TGTGCCAGCAGTCAAATAACAGGGGGGACCACTGAAGCTTTCTTT

d_gene: -
abundance: few
j_gene: TRBJ2-3
v_gene: TRBV12-2
CDR3aa: CASRSGLAGLTDTQYF
CDR3nt: TGTGCAAGTCGCTCCGGACTAGCGGGTCTCACAGATACGCAGTATTTT

d_gene: -
abundance: many
j_gene: TRBJ1-3
v_gene: TRBV5-1
CDR3aa: CASRLQSSGNTIYF
CDR3nt: TGCGCCAGCAGACTGCAGAGCTCTGGAAACACCATATATTTT